This is a list of T cell receptor beta chains from one sample in a study of T-cell memory formation after mild COVID-19. One entry per CDR3 protein, called by TCRdb with MiXCR from the 5' RACE reads. The sample shows 340,000 or so distinct CDR3 sequences, approximately 13% of them seen only once. Sequenced material: PBMCs or a T cell subset sorted from them (not recorded which). These receptors were taken from a man younger than 35 who had mild COVID-19 (a few samples of this study predate the infection). Cell type and time point are not known. Each CDR3 is given with its conserved first and last residue. D genes are given only for firm matches. Some rows have no size entry. The others give once, few or many, or a class for an expanded clone.

J gene	D gene	clone size	V gene	CDR3 DNA	CDR3 protein
TRBJ1-2	-	few	TRBV20-1	TGCAGTGCTAGAGGGAACAGGGGCTACACCTTC	CSARGNRGYTF
TRBJ2-1	TRBD1	few	TRBV25-1	TGTGCCAGCAGTGTTACTCTGACAGGGGGGAGTGAGCAGTTCTTC	CASSVTLTGGSEQFF
TRBJ2-1	-	many	TRBV2	TGTGCCAGCACCGATCAGGGGCACTCCTACAATGAGCAGTTCTTC	CASTDQGHSYNEQFF
TRBJ2-7	TRBD2	few	TRBV4-1	TGCGCCAGCAGCCTCCACCCTGGGGAGGGTAGCTCCTACGAGCAGTACTTC	CASSLHPGEGSSYEQYF
TRBJ1-2	-	-	TRBV19	TGTGCCAGTAGCCGGGAACTGGGATTCTATGGCTACACCTTC	CASSRELGFYGYTF
TRBJ2-3	-	-	TRBV7-2	TGTGCCAGCAGCTTAGTCGGGGGACCCACAGATACGCAGTATTTT	CASSLVGGPTDTQYF
TRBJ1-1	-	-	TRBV20-1	TGCAGTGCTAGAGTTCCAGGACTCCTTTTGAACACTGAAGCTTTCTTT	CSARVPGLLLNTEAFF
TRBJ2-3	-	many	TRBV6-4	TGTGCCAGCAGTCTGACGGCGGGGAGCACAGATACGCAGTATTTT	CASSLTAGSTDTQYF
TRBJ2-5	-	many	TRBV12-3/TRBV12-4	TGTGCCAGCAGTTTCTGGGCAGGTCAAGAGACCCAGTACTTC	CASSFWAGQETQYF
TRBJ2-1	TRBD2	few	TRBV7-8	TGTGCCAGCAGTTACGGGGGGGCAACCTACAATGAGCAGTTCTTC	CASSYGGATYNEQFF
TRBJ2-3	TRBD2	few	TRBV11-3	TGTGCCAGCAGCTTAGCAGGACTAGCGGGGACCACAGATACGCAGTATTTT	CASSLAGLAGTTDTQYF
TRBJ1-2	-	-	TRBV24-1	TGTGCCACCAGTGATTTGGACTCCTATGGCTACACCTTC	CATSDLDSYGYTF
TRBJ1-1	-	-	TRBV2	TGTGCCAGCTTACCCTCCGGGAGGTTGAACACTGAAGCTTTCTTT	CASLPSGRLNTEAFF
TRBJ1-1	-	-	TRBV7-2	TGTGCCCAGGGAGCACCTATGAACACTGAAGCTTTCTTT	CAQGAPMNTEAFF
TRBJ2-3	-	many	TRBV5-1	TGCGCCAGCAGCCAACCAGAAGGGGATACGCAGTATTTT	CASSQPEGDTQYF
TRBJ2-3	-	many	TRBV7-2	TGTGCCAGCAGCCGGCAGGGAAGCACAGATACGCAGTATTTT	CASSRQGSTDTQYF
TRBJ2-3	TRBD2	few	TRBV4-1	TGCGCCAGCACCCGGACTGGGGGACTAGGGCTAGATACGCAGTATTTT	CASTRTGGLGLDTQYF
TRBJ1-2	TRBD1	few	TRBV3-1	TGTGCCAGCAGCCTCACGACAGGGAACTATGGCTACACCTTC	CASSLTTGNYGYTF
TRBJ1-5	TRBD1	-	TRBV19	TGTGCCAGTACCCCCCTGACAGGGAGCAATCAGCCCCAGCATTTT	CASTPLTGSNQPQHF
TRBJ1-5	TRBD1	-	TRBV20-1	TGCAGTGGGAGGACAGGGGGAGATGGGAATCAGCCCCAGCATTTT	CSGRTGGDGNQPQHF
TRBJ1-1	-	few	TRBV7-2	TGTGCCAGCAGCTTAGCGCGGAACTTGAACACTGAAGCTTTCTTT	CASSLARNLNTEAFF
TRBJ1-1	-	-	TRBV4-3	-	CASSQYVGIFTEAFF